One T cell receptor (beta chain) is described in this entry. This entry is derived from a study of blood T cell repertoires in COVID-19. Generated by immunoSEQ multiplex PCR, the TCRdb table keeps only in-frame clones and is missing some. The table includes 140,000 to 150,000 clones, over 60% detected once. There are 16 residues in the CDR3. V lost 3 bases to trimming and J lost 4 bases; unmatched junction nucleotides: 9. From germline, CDR1 is LNHDA and CDR2 SQIVND (reference sequence). The V and J genes are TRBV19 and TRBJ1-3, with TRBD1 matching 7 bases. The sequencing sample was made of peripheral blood. This clonotype was obtained from a man aged 50 to 60 with acute or convalescent COVID-19. CDR3 coding DNA: TGTGCCAGTAGTATTTGGACAGGCTCCTCCGGAAACACCATATATTTT. It is translated as CASSIWTGSSGNTIYF.